This T cell receptor (beta chain) is from a study of identical twins (TCRdb year 2016). As for the study more broadly: TCR alpha and beta repertoires from monozygotic twins, unrelated adults of various ages and cord blood were deep-sequenced to test whether fetal clonotypes persist. Replicate twin experiments were performed at different times using different library preparation protocols to rule out contamination.

The paper's findings and limits, for the study overall: Fewer insertions were carried by abundant cord blood beta clonotypes, a similar but weaker trend appeared in young adult naive repertoires, and no such trend appeared in memory repertoires. Compared with coincidental sharing between unrelated individuals, out-of-frame TCR alpha sequences shared between twins had an excess of sequences with low generation probability. Conclusions relied on cross-sectional statistical analysis, since the same donors could not be followed over many years. In monozygotic twins, out-of-frame TCR alpha sharing was systematically underestimated by recombination models, although the models agreed with sharing between unrelated individuals. The excess sharing between twins in beta out-of-frame sequences was weaker because fewer shared sequences reduced the signal-to-noise ratio. Zero-insertion analyses could be partly confounded by invariant T cells such as MAIT and iNKT, although diverse VJ usage argued against such confounding for most clonotypes.

Only healthy Caucasian donors were included. The twin cohort comprised three pairs of female monozygotic twins, all aged roughly 18 to 30 years. Peripheral blood mononuclear cells were the source from which RNA for the TCR libraries was isolated. Remarks on this clonotype: Which antigen it targets is not known. The input lacks base qualities; no much larger clone sits a single base away.

Reading the germline V gene (reference sequence) gives CDR1 DFQATT and CDR2 SNEGSKA. The CDR3 has 13 amino acids, counting the end cysteine and phenylalanine. Left in the record is the CDR3 DNA by itself, 39 bases read in frame from the first base. V is reduced by 0 bases and J by 5 bases, leaving a spacing of 11 bases between them. Libraries were prepared through 5' RACE. Sequencing relied on an Illumina HiSeq 2000. Template switching introduced a universal primer binding site; the final cDNA contained a unique molecular identifier, enabling accurate counting of TCR cDNA molecules. Specific primers in the conserved constant-segment region were used to synthesize first-strand cDNA for TCR alpha and beta chains. To control for contamination, every cDNA library was double barcoded, receiving both a SMART-Mk sample barcode and Illumina barcodes. Two successive PCR steps introduced TruSeq adapter sequences along with Illumina sample barcodes. The TCR alpha and beta cDNA libraries were sequenced on the Illumina HiSeq platform using custom primers. Regarding the original processing steps: Unique molecular identifiers were extracted from raw reads with MiGEC, and CDR3 positions were determined with MiXCR. For each individual, recombination models were inferred using an EM algorithm with the repgenHMM and IGoR tools. Shared clonotypes were analyzed with the tcR package in R, and sharing was normalized by the product of cloneset sizes. To study raw recombination free of thymic and clonal selection effects, out-of-frame nonproductive sequences were analyzed. The public reads were run again by TCRdb, first through fastp at Q25 and then through MiXCR, and only productive beta chains were kept. CDR3 protein sequences are deduplicated, and each keeps its most common genes and DNA. TCRdb, not the authors, supplied the V and J calls. Across this sample there are 500,000 to 700,000 distinct CDR3 sequences, with under 8.5% seen only once. The ten largest clonotypes hold roughly 1.6% of the sample.

The same data also went into a second study, on yellow fever vaccine responses in identical twins. The second study's paper adds: According to the authors, the vaccine-induced T cell response in identical twins seemed to be partly convergent and partly specific to each individual. Focusing on identical twins, the study followed the T cell clones that responded to the vaccine, and did so with precision.

The sequencing input was PBMCs. This TCR came from a woman between 18 and 29 years old in good health. The rearranged segments are TRBV20-1 and TRBJ2-7, with TRBD2 as a weak D call on 5 bases. The CDR3 region: CSARDRGSDEQYF. DNA sequence: TGCAGTGCTAGAGACCGGGGAAGCGACGAGCAGTACTTC.